This T cell receptor beta chain was captured in a study of T cell repertoires and leukemia-associated antigens (dated by TCRdb to between 2017 and 2020). Broadly, across the study: Around 17 million effective reads were obtained overall, with each sample giving about 5.1 to 6.6 million read pairs and roughly 3 to 5.0 million effective reads. Using in vitro peptide stimulation of healthy T cells, the study sought to determine the antigen recognized by a TCR Vbeta21 clone earlier detected in CML patients.

As a first step, CD3+ T cells were rested overnight at 2.5 million cells/mL in RPMI 1640 lacking fetal bovine serum. CD3+ T cells were isolated from PBMCs with MACS immunomagnetic beads following the manufacturer's instructions. TRIzol reagent was used to extract total RNA from the cultured T cells. TCRbeta libraries were amplified from RNA using 5' rapid amplification of cDNA ends (5'RACE). Before sequencing, Qubit, an Agilent instrument, and quantitative PCR were used to check library concentration and integrity. Qualified libraries were sequenced on Illumina HiSeq or MiSeq by a commercial service provider. The published analysis was carried out like this. TCR sequences in each sample were identified with MiXCR version 1.8.2. To qualify, a clone needed a CDR3 longer than four amino acids, an in-frame nucleotide length, and no stop codon. A read containing the complete CDR3 structure was counted as an effective read. RT-PCR with 24 Vbeta primers, GeneScan spectratyping, and Sanger sequencing were used to validate expanded clones. TCRdb applied fastp at Q25 and MiXCR to the public reads, then kept only in-frame beta chains. Entries are consolidated by CDR3 protein sequence, retaining the most common genes and DNA. None of the V and J calls come from the authors' own analysis; TCRdb made them. The sample records over 10,000 distinct CDR3 sequences, 35% to 50% of which are singletons. The top ten clones comprise about 35% of the sample.

This clonotype appeared a few times. Its antigen remains unidentified. Base qualities are not provided; no much larger clone lies one nucleotide away. Overall results and qualifications from the work: Across the four groups, there were no significant differences in the numbers of Vbeta genes (approximately 60), Jbeta genes (about 14), VDJ rearrangements, or unique CDR3s. The antigen specificity and function of the expanded clones were not directly tested and needed further investigation.

The CDR1 and CDR2 encoded by the germline V gene are SGHRS and YFSETQ. Measured from the cysteine to the phenylalanine, the CDR3 is 14 residues long. The entry retains the CDR3 DNA only, 42 bases that are in frame from base 1. The germline V end is reduced by 3 bases and the J end by 3 bases; junction bases left unmatched: 5. The sequence was collected from a female donor in good health. The chain is made from TRBV5-1 and TRBJ1-1; 7 bases in the middle match TRBD1. The specimen sequenced was CD3+ T cells sorted from blood and cultured. The nucleotides are TGCGCCAGCAGCTCAACAGGGGAGGACACTGAAGCTTTCTTT. Its product reads: CASSSTGEDTEAFF.